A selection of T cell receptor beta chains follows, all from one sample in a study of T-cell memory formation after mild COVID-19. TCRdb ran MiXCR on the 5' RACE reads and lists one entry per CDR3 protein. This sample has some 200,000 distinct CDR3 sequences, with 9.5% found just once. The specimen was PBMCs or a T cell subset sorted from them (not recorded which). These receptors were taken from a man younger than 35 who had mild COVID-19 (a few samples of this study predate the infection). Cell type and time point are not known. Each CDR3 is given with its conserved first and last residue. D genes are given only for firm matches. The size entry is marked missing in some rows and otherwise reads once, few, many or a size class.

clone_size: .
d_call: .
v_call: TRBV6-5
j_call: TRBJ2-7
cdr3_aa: CASSAPGNYEQYF
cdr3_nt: TGTGCCAGCAGCGCCCCAGGGAACTACGAGCAGTACTTC

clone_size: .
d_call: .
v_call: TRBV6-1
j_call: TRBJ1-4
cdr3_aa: CASLTPGGNEKLFF
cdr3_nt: TGTGCCAGCCTAACCCCTGGGGGGAATGAAAAACTGTTTTTT

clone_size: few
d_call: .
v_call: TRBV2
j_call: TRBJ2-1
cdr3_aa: CASRDTGREQFF
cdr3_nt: TGTGCCAGCAGGGATACTGGGCGTGAGCAGTTCTTC

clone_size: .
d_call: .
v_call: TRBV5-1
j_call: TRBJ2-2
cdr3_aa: CASSPSTGNTGELFF
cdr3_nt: TGCGCCAGCAGCCCATCGACGGGAAACACCGGGGAGCTGTTTTTT

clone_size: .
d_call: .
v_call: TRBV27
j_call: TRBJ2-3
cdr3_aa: CASWPAGNTQYF
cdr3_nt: TGTGCCAGCTGGCCTGCGGGAAATACGCAGTATTTT

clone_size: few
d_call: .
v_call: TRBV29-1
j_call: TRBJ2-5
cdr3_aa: CSGRQMPQETQYF
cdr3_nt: TGCAGCGGCCGACAGATGCCCCAAGAGACCCAGTACTTC

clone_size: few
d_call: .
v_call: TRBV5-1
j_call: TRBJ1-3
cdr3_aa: CASSLGSTGNTIYF
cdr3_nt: TGCGCCAGCAGCTTGGGGTCGACAGGAAACACCATATATTTT

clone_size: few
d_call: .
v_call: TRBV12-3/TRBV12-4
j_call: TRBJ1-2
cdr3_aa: CASSPSSGVGYGYTF
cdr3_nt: TGTGCCAGCAGTCCTTCTTCAGGGGTGGGTTATGGCTACACCTTC

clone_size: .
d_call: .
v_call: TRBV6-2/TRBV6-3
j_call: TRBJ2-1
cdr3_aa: CASAYGRNEQFF
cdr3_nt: TGTGCCAGCGCCTATGGCCGGAATGAGCAGTTCTTC

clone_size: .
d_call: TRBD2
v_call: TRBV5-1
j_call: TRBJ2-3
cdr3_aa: CASTPGLATDKQYF
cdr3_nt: TGCGCCAGCACGCCGGGACTAGCGACAGATAAGCAGTATTTT

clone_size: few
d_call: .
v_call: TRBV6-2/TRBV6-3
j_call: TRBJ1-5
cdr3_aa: CASSYSTEVSGLNQPQHF
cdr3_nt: TGTGCCAGCAGTTACTCGACAGAGGTTAGCGGCTTAAATCAGCCCCAGCATTTT

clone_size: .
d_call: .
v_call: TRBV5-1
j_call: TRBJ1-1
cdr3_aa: CASSLDGATWAEAFF
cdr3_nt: TGCGCCAGCAGCTTGGACGGCGCTACGTGGGCTGAAGCTTTCTTT

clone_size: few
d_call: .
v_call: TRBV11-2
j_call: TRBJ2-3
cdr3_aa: CASSSTGTYLTDTQYF
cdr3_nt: TGTGCCAGCAGCTCAACCGGGACTTACCTCACAGATACGCAGTATTTT

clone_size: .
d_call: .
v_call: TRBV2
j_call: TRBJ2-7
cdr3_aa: CASSEEVDSQYF
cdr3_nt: TGTGCCAGCAGTGAAGAGGTGGACAGCCAGTACTTC

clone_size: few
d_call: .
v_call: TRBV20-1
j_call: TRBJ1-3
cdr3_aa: CSATGSGNTIYF
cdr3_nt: TGCAGTGCCACGGGGTCGGGAAACACCATATATTTT

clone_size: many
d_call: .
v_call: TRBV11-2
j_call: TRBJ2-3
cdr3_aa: CASSFRAGPDTQYF
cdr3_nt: TGTGCCAGCAGCTTTAGGGCAGGTCCAGATACGCAGTATTTT

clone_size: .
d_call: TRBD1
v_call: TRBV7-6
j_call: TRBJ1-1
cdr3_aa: CASSPGGAGTEAFF
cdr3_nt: TGTGCCAGCAGCCCAGGGGGCGCGGGTACTGAAGCTTTCTTT

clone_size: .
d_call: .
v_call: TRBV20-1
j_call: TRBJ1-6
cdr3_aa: CSACSSGTYNSPLHF
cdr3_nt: TGCAGTGCTTGTAGTTCCGGGACCTATAATTCACCCCTCCACTTT

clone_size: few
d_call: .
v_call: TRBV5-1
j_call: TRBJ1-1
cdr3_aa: CASSQRTEENTEAFF
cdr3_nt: TGCGCCAGCAGCCAACGGACAGAAGAGAACACTGAAGCTTTCTTT

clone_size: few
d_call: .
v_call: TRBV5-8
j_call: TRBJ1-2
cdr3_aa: CASSLRVANYGYTF
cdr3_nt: TGTGCCAGCAGCTTGAGGGTGGCGAACTATGGCTACACCTTC

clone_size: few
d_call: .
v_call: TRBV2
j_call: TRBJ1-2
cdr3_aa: CASSDQGMTYGYTF
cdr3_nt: TGTGCCAGCAGTGATCAGGGGATGACCTATGGCTACACCTTC

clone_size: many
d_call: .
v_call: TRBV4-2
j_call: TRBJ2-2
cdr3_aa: CASSRGAVTGELFF
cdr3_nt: TGTGCCAGCTCCCGGGGGGCGGTCACCGGGGAGCTGTTTTTT

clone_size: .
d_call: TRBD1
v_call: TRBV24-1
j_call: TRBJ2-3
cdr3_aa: CATSDQDRARTDTQYF
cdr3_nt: TGTGCCACCAGTGATCAGGACAGGGCGCGCACAGATACGCAGTATTTT

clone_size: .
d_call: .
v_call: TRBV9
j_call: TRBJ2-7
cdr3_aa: CASSVEVGSSRYF
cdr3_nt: TGTGCCAGCAGCGTAGAGGTCGGGTCTTCGAGGTACTTC

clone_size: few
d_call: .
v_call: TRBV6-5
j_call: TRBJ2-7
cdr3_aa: CASSRRSGYFYEQYF
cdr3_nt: TGTGCCAGCAGTCGGAGGTCAGGCTATTTCTACGAGCAGTACTTC

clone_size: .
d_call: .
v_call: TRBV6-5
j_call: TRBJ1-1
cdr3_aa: CASRDRVQGGTEAFF
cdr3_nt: TGTGCCAGCAGGGATCGGGTGCAGGGAGGCACTGAAGCTTTCTTT

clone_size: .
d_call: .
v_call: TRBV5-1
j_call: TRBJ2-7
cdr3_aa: CASGVQGTYEQYF
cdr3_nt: TGCGCCAGCGGCGTCCAGGGGACTTACGAGCAGTACTTC

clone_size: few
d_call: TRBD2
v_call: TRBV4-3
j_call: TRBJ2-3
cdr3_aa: CASSQDPAGGTDTQYF
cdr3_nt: TGCGCCAGCAGCCAAGACCCAGCGGGGGGCACAGATACGCAGTATTTT

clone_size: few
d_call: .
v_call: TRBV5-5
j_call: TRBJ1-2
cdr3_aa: CASSQGPEVDYGYTF
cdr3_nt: TGTGCCAGCAGCCAAGGGCCGGAGGTAGACTATGGCTACACCTTC

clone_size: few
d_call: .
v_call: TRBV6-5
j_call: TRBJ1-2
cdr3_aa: CASSPGPPGYTF
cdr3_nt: TGTGCCAGCAGTCCCGGGCCCCCTGGCTACACCTTC

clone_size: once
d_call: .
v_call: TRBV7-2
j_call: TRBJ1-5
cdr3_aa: CASSFWWDNQPQHF
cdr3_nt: TGTGCCAGCAGCTTTTGGTGGGACAATCAGCCCCAGCATTTT

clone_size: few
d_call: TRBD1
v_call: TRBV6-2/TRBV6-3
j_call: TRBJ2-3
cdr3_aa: CASSSGQGTEGTDTQYF
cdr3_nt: TGTGCCAGCAGTTCCGGACAGGGGACCGAGGGCACAGATACGCAGTATTTT

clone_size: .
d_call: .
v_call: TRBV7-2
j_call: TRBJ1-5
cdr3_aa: CASSLGGGGGNQPQHF
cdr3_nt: TGTGCCAGCAGCTTAGGTGGAGGGGGAGGGAATCAGCCCCAGCATTTT

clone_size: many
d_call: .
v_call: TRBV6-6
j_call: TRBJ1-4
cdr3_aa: CASSYSAGDEKLFF
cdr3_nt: TGTGCCAGCAGTTACTCTGCAGGGGATGAAAAACTGTTTTTT

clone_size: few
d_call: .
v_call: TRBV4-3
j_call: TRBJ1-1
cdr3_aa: CASSQVRGGDMPFF
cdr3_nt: TGCGCCAGCAGCCAAGTTCGGGGGGGGGATATGCCTTTCTTT

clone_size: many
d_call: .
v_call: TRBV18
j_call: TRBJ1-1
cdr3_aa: CASSPVSDMNTEAFF
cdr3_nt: TGTGCCAGCTCACCGGTTTCGGATATGAACACTGAAGCTTTCTTT

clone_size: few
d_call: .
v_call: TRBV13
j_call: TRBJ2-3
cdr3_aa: CASSSTRSTDTQYF
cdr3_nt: TGTGCCAGCAGCTCTACTCGTAGCACAGATACGCAGTATTTT

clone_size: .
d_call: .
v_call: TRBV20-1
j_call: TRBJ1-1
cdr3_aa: CSAKQGNTEAFF
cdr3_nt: TGCAGTGCCAAACAGGGTAACACTGAAGCTTTCTTT

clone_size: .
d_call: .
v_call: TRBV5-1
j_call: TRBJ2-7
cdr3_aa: CASSLGDPYEQYF
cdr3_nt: TGCGCCAGCAGCTTGGGGGACCCTTACGAGCAGTACTTC

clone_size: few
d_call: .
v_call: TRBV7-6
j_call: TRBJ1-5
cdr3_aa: CASSLVSGQPQHF
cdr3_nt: TGTGCCAGCAGCTTAGTGAGCGGTCAGCCCCAGCATTTT

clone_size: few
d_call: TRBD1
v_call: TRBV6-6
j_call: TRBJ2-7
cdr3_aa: CASSYFRTGNNYEQYF
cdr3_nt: TGTGCCAGCAGTTACTTTAGGACAGGGAATAACTACGAGCAGTACTTC

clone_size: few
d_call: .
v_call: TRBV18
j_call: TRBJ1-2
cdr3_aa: CASSPPAGESYTF
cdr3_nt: TGTGCCAGCTCACCACCGGCAGGGGAAAGCTACACCTTC

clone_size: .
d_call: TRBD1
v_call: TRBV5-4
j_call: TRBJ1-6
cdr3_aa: CASSYQTGDDSPLHF
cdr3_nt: TGTGCCAGCAGCTACCAGACAGGGGACGATTCACCCCTCCACTTT

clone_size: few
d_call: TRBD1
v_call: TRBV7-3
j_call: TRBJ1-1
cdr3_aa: CASSLRAAGGEEAFF
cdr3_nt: TGTGCCAGCAGCTTAAGGGCGGCAGGGGGCGAGGAAGCTTTCTTT

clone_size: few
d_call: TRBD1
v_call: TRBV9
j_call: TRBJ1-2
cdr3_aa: CASSVDRGGYGYTF
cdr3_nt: TGTGCCAGCAGCGTAGACAGGGGCGGCTATGGCTACACCTTC

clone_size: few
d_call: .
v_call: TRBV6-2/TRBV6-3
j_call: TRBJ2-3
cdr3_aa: CASTLGALTDTQYF
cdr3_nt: TGTGCCAGCACCCTTGGGGCGTTGACAGATACGCAGTATTTT